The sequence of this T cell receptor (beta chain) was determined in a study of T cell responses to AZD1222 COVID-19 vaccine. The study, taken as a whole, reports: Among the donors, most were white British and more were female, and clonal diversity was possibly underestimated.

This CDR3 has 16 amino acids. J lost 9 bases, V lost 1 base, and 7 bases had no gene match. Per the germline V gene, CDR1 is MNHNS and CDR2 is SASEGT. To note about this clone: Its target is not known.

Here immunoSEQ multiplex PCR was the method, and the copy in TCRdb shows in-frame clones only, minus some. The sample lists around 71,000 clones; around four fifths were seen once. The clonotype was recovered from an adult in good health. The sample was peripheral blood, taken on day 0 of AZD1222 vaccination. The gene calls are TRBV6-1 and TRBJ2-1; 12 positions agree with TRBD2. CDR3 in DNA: TGTGCCAGCAGTGAAGGTAGACTAGCGGGGGCCACTGAGCAGTTCTTC. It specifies CASSEGRLAGATEQFF.